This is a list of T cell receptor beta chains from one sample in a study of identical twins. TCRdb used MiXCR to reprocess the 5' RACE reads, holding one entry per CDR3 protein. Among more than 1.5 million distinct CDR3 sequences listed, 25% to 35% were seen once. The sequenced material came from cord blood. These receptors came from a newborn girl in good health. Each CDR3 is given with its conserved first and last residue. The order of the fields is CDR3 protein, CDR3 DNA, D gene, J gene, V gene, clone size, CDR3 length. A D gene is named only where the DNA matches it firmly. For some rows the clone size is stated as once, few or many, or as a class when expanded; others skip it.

CASSHEKGLAGAGGELFF TGTGCCAGCAGCCACGAAAAGGGACTAGCGGGAGCCGGCGGGGAGCTGTTTTTT TRBD2 TRBJ2-2 TRBV4-2 - 18
CSVEGTGGSYEQYF TGCAGCGTTGAGGGGACAGGGGGCTCCTACGAGCAGTACTTC TRBD1 TRBJ2-7 TRBV29-1 many 14
CASSPRQGRGTDTQYF TGTGCCAGCAGCCCCAGACAGGGGCGGGGCACAGATACGCAGTATTTT TRBD1 TRBJ2-3 TRBV4-2 few 16
CASSPAGGNEQFF TGTGCCAGCAGTCCCGCCGGAGGTAATGAGCAGTTCTTC - TRBJ2-1 TRBV12-3/TRBV12-4 many 13
CASSFGRGNQLQHF TGTGCCAGCAGTTTTGGGAGGGGCAATCAGCTCCAGCATTTT - TRBJ1-5 TRBV27 - 14
CSARDLGHISGNTIYF TGCAGTGCTAGAGACTTGGGACACATCTCTGGAAACACCATATATTTT - TRBJ1-3 TRBV20-1 - 16
CASSPVGQGGHEQYF TGTGCCAGCAGCCCAGTTGGACAGGGGGGCCACGAGCAGTACTTC TRBD1 TRBJ2-7 TRBV3-1 - 15
CAGSSERTGPNTEAFF TGTGCCGGCAGTTCTGAACGGACAGGACCGAACACTGAAGCTTTCTTT TRBD1 TRBJ1-1 TRBV27 - 16
CASSEKRLDTQYF TGTGCCAGCTCCGAAAAACGGTTAGATACGCAGTATTTT - TRBJ2-3 TRBV2 - 13
CSALARENIQYF TGCAGTGCTTTAGCGAGAGAAAACATTCAGTACTTC - TRBJ2-4 TRBV20-1 - 12
CASSSIARLRRYNEQFF TGTGCCAGCAGCTCCATAGCCCGATTACGGCGGTACAATGAGCAGTTCTTC - TRBJ2-1 TRBV7-2 - 17
CASSSLAGVRDEQYF TGTGCCAGCAGTTCCCTAGCGGGAGTGAGGGATGAGCAGTACTTC TRBD2 TRBJ2-5 TRBV28 - 15
CATSGEAGGPTDTQYF TGTGCCACCAGTGGGGAAGCGGGAGGGCCTACAGATACGCAGTATTTT TRBD2 TRBJ2-3 TRBV24-1 - 16
CASNLWGASGYTF TGTGCCAGCAACCTCTGGGGGGCGAGTGGCTACACCTTC - TRBJ1-2 TRBV6-2/TRBV6-3 - 13
CSAGGPRKRSYEQYF TGCAGTGCTGGGGGACCCCGAAAACGTTCCTACGAGCAGTACTTC - TRBJ2-7 TRBV20-1 - 15
CSARASGTGGREQYF TGCAGTGCTAGAGCCTCCGGGACAGGGGGCAGGGAGCAGTACTTC TRBD1 TRBJ2-7 TRBV20-1 few 15
CASSGTARGHEQFF TGTGCCAGCAGCGGGACGGCACGGGGTCATGAGCAGTTCTTC - TRBJ2-1 TRBV3-1 - 14
CASSVVSSGNTGELFF TGTGCCAGCAGCGTAGTCTCTAGCGGGAACACCGGGGAGCTGTTTTTT TRBD2 TRBJ2-2 TRBV9 - 16
CASSRKTVTITDTQYF TGCGCCAGCAGCCGTAAGACAGTAACGATCACAGATACGCAGTATTTT - TRBJ2-3 TRBV5-1 few 16
CASTWVFAGDEQFF TGTGCCAGCACCTGGGTGTTTGCGGGAGATGAGCAGTTCTTC TRBD2 TRBJ2-1 TRBV7-9 - 14
CASSLDPGRAYEQYF TGCGCCAGCAGCTTAGATCCAGGGAGGGCCTACGAGCAGTACTTC TRBD2 TRBJ2-7 TRBV7-2 - 15
CASSQAGVAYNEQFF TGTGCCAGCAGCCAAGCGGGAGTTGCCTACAATGAGCAGTTCTTC TRBD2 TRBJ2-1 TRBV12-3/TRBV12-4 - 15
CASEATSGSSTETQYF TGCGCCAGCGAGGCCACTAGCGGGAGCTCTACGGAGACCCAGTACTTC TRBD2 TRBJ2-5 TRBV5-1 - 16
CSAPPPTSENIQYF TGCAGTGCTCCCCCCCCGACTAGCGAGAACATTCAGTACTTC TRBD2 TRBJ2-4 TRBV20-1 - 14
CASSKLAGALDNEQFF TGTGCCAGCAGTAAATTAGCGGGGGCGTTAGACAATGAGCAGTTCTTC TRBD2 TRBJ2-1 TRBV6-1 few 16
CAISGSGDNQPQHF TGTGCCATCAGTGGCTCGGGGGACAATCAGCCCCAGCATTTT - TRBJ1-5 TRBV10-3 - 14
CASSGTSGRAYYNEQFF TGCGCCAGCAGCGGGACTAGCGGGAGGGCCTATTACAATGAGCAGTTCTTC TRBD2 TRBJ2-1 TRBV4-1 few 17
CASSDLPGGGYGYTF TGTGCCAGCAGTGATCTGCCAGGGGGAGGATATGGCTACACCTTC TRBD1 TRBJ1-2 TRBV25-1 once 15
CASSLARLRGSSPLHF TGTGCCAGCAGCTTAGCGCGCCTCCGGGGCAGTTCACCCCTCCACTTT - TRBJ1-6 TRBV7-2 - 16
CAISPTGPNEQYF TGTGCCATCAGTCCAACAGGGCCGAATGAGCAGTACTTC - TRBJ2-7 TRBV10-3 - 13
CASRNQGRQGYTF TGTGCCAGCAGGAACCAGGGGCGGCAGGGCTACACCTTC - TRBJ1-2 TRBV28 few 13
CASSLVPLAGDTQYF TGTGCCAGCAGCTTAGTCCCACTAGCGGGGGATACGCAGTATTTT TRBD2 TRBJ2-3 TRBV7-2 many 15
CASRQGRDYGYTF TGTGCCAGCAGACAGGGGAGGGACTATGGCTACACCTTC TRBD1 TRBJ1-2 TRBV2 - 13
CATGQGTAGANVLTF TGTGCCACCGGACAGGGGACGGCTGGGGCCAACGTCCTGACTTTC TRBD1 TRBJ2-6 TRBV12-3/TRBV12-4 - 15
CAITTGSYEQYF TGTGCCATCACCACGGGGTCCTACGAGCAGTACTTC - TRBJ2-7 TRBV10-3 - 12
CASSLEGPGLSDTQYF TGCGCCAGCAGCTTGGAGGGGCCGGGTCTCTCAGATACGCAGTATTTT - TRBJ2-3 TRBV5-1 - 16
CASSPRVYNEKLFF TGTGCCAGCAGCCCCAGGGTTTATAATGAAAAACTGTTTTTT - TRBJ1-4 TRBV14 - 14
CASSVDKKNYGYTF TGTGCCAGCAGCGTAGACAAAAAAAACTATGGCTACACCTTC - TRBJ1-2 TRBV9 - 14
CASSQESLATDTQYF TGCGCCAGCAGCCAAGAAAGTCTAGCGACAGATACGCAGTATTTT - TRBJ2-3 TRBV4-1 - 15
CASTLGLAVEQYF TGTGCCAGCACCCTGGGACTAGCGGTCGAGCAGTACTTC TRBD2 TRBJ2-7 TRBV2 - 13
CASSYGDSSYTDTQYF TGTGCCAGCAGTTACGGGGACAGTTCCTACACAGATACGCAGTATTTT TRBD1 TRBJ2-3 TRBV6-6 - 16
CASSLSVNYEQYF TGTGCCAGCAGTTTATCGGTTAACTACGAGCAGTACTTC - TRBJ2-7 TRBV27 few 13
CASSFSLILRQFF TGTGCCAGCAGCTTCAGTCTGATCTTGCGGCAGTTCTTC - TRBJ2-1 TRBV13 many 13
CASGGDRNSPLHF TGTGCCAGCGGAGGGGATAGGAATTCACCCCTCCACTTT - TRBJ1-6 TRBV6-1 - 13
CASSQPGTSYEQYF TGTGCCAGCAGCCAACCTGGGACTAGCTACGAGCAGTACTTC TRBD2 TRBJ2-7 TRBV3-1 many 14
CASSPEHTGGTEAFF TGTGCCAGTAGTCCGGAACACACAGGGGGCACTGAAGCTTTCTTT TRBD1 TRBJ1-1 TRBV19 - 15
CSVDSGVTDTQYF TGCAGCGTTGACTCGGGAGTAACAGATACGCAGTATTTT - TRBJ2-3 TRBV29-1 many 13
CASSPPPARITDTQYF TGTGCCAGCTCACCACCACCCGCTAGAATCACAGATACGCAGTATTTT - TRBJ2-3 TRBV18 - 16